Sequencing of this T cell receptor (beta chain) was carried out in a study of blood T cell repertoires in COVID-19. The method was immunoSEQ multiplex PCR; TCRdb's version includes in-frame clones alone and lacks a portion of them. The sample has about 130,000 clones, about 72% seen once; the top ten hold over 1.5%. A few counts support this clone. CDR1 SGHDN and CDR2 FVKESK come from the germline V gene. This CDR3 has 15 amino acids. The V gene end was trimmed by 0 bases and the J gene end by 8 bases; junction bases not matched to a gene: 5. The gene calls are TRBV14 and TRBJ2-1; 9 nucleotides align to TRBD1. The receptor was isolated from a woman aged 65 to 85 with acute or convalescent COVID-19. Sequences were obtained from peripheral blood. This CDR3 is CASSQDGTGLDEQFF. CDR3 DNA sequence: TGTGCCAGCAGCCAAGACGGGACAGGGTTGGATGAGCAGTTCTTC.